The entry below gives a single T cell receptor (beta chain) sequence along with its context. This entry belongs to a study of blood T cell repertoires in COVID-19. Study background: T cells, B-cell-depleted T cells, or PBMCs supplied cDNA or gDNA.

CDR3 length: 16 amino acids. V lost 3 bases and J 0 bases, leaving 13 bases between the germline ends. Germline V gene lookup returns CDR1 MNHEY and CDR2 SVGAGI. Authors' data handling: From reference gene primer amplification, estimates of nucleated cell counts were derived. Assay used: immunoSEQ multiplex PCR; TCRdb lists only in-frame clones, some missing. The DNA gave D and trimming, while V, J and clone size come from that table. This table holds around 69,000 clones, around 84% found once. This chain connects TRBV6-5 to TRBJ2-3; the D gene is possibly TRBD1 (5 bases). This clonotype was obtained from a man aged 45 to 65 with active COVID-19. The sequenced sample was peripheral blood. DNA of the CDR3: TGTGCCAGCAGTTATGAGGCAGGGTCGAGCACAGATACGCAGTATTTT. This encodes CASSYEAGSSTDTQYF.